The 7 T cell receptor beta chains in this list originate from one sample, sequenced in a study of blood T cell repertoires in COVID-19. Data came from immunoSEQ multiplex PCR; TCRdb stores just in-frame clones and leaves some out. This table holds 40,000 to 45,000 clones, 69% found once. The sample taken for sequencing was peripheral blood. Receptors originate from an older man with acute or convalescent COVID-19.

The CDR3, as DNA: TGTGCCATCAGGGACTGGACAGGGAGAACAAATGAGCAGTTCTTC. It translates to CAIRDWTGRTNEQFF. The chain recombines TRBV10-3 with TRBJ2-1; 8 nucleotides agree with TRBD1. Germline CDR1 ENHRY, CDR2 SYGVKD. Unmatched junction bases numbered 11, after V lost 6 bases and J lost 7 bases. This CDR3 has 15 amino acids.

The rearrangement joins TRBV30 to TRBJ1-6, with D unclear. This CDR3 region has 16 residues. Germline values: CDR1 GTSNPN, CDR2 SVGIG (reference sequence). V was trimmed by 3 bases and J by 0 bases, leaving 12 bases between them. This CDR3 is CAWRLRRNSYNSPLHF. In DNA, the CDR3 is TGTGCCTGGAGATTAAGGCGGAACTCCTATAATTCACCCCTCCACTTT.

V is TRBV7-2 and J is TRBJ2-1, with a weak D call TRBD2 (6 bases). This CDR3 contains 15 residues. The germline V and J ends were trimmed by 5 bases and 7 bases, with 18 bases remaining between them. Germline CDR1 and CDR2: SGHTA and FQGNSA. The CDR3 DNA reads as TGTGCCAGCAGCACGCAAGGCGGGGTTGCGAATGAGCAGTTCTTC. The encoded protein is CASSTQGGVANEQFF.

This clone was seen once. V gene TRBV4-3 combines with J gene TRBJ1-6; the D is unclear. CDR3 size: 16 residues. The germline V gene has CDR1 LGHNA and CDR2 YSLEER. Trimming left V 0 bases short and J 9 bases short, with 15 bases between. The CDR3 spells CASSQDRYLLSSPLHF. The CDR3 DNA reads TGCGCCAGCAGCCAAGACAGGTATCTTTTGTCTTCACCCCTCCACTTT.

The genes are TRBV3-1 (or the pseudogene TRBV3-2) and TRBJ1-1, with D possibly TRBD1 on 6 matching bases. V dropped 3 bases and J dropped 1 base, with 12 bases sitting between them. Germline V CDR1 and CDR2: LGHDT, YNNKEL (reference sequence). CDR3 length equals 15 residues. The CDR3 DNA follows: TGTGCCAGCAGCCACAGATCCAGGGGGAACACTGAAGCTTTCTTT. Its protein product is CASSHRSRGNTEAFF.

The V and J genes are TRBV11-3 and TRBJ2-7; 14 nucleotides align to TRBD2. The germline gives CDR1 SGHNT, CDR2 YENEEA. With V trimmed by 4 bases and J by 4 bases, 12 bases remained unmatched. This CDR3 contains 18 residues. The CDR3 reads CASSSYPAGTSGGYEQYF. The CDR3 nucleotides are TGTGCCAGCAGCTCATACCCCGCCGGGACTAGCGGGGGATACGAGCAGTACTTC.

Many counts were recorded for this clone. The chain employs TRBV7-8 and TRBJ1-5; D gene ambiguous. Germline CDR1 reads SGHVS; CDR2 reads FQNEAQ. The CDR3 covers 14 residues. The ends were cut back, 1 base at V and 5 bases at J, with 9 bases in the middle. The CDR3 spells CASSLGQQHQPQHF. Written as DNA, the CDR3 is TGTGCCAGCAGCTTAGGGCAACAGCATCAGCCCCAGCATTTT. The full variable domain, its missing parts supplied by reference TRBV7-8 and TRBJ1-5, is GAGVSQSPRYKVAKRGQDVALRCDPISGHVSLFWYQQALGQGPEFLTYFQNEAQLDKSGLPSDRFFAERPEGSVSTLKIQRTQQEDSAVYLCASSLGQQHQPQHFGDGTRLSIL.